The rows below give T cell receptor beta chains drawn from one sample of a study of shared clonotypes between healthy human individuals. Measured with immunoSEQ multiplex PCR; TCRdb has only the in-frame clones, and not every one. The table includes some 2.4 million clones, approximately 94% detected once. Sequenced input: naive CD4+ T cells from PBMCs. Receptors originate from a man aged 18 to 29 in good health. Some clones in this sample may be carry-over from other donors' samples. Both conserved end residues are part of each CDR3. D genes are given only for firm matches. Clone size is not always given. Where it is, it says once, few, many or a class for expanded clones.

j_call,d_call,v_call,clone_size,cdr3_aa,cdr3_nt
TRBJ2-1,-,TRBV5-4,-,CASSTGSLFNEQFF,TGTGCCAGCAGCACCGGTTCACTGTTCAATGAGCAGTTCTTC
TRBJ1-1,-,TRBV28,-,CASSFNTEAFF,TGTGCCAGCAGCTTCAACACTGAAGCTTTCTTT
TRBJ2-3,TRBD1,TRBV7-8,-,CASSFRGTGTVPLTDTQYF,TGTGCCAGCAGCTTCCGTGGGACAGGGACGGTACCGCTCACAGATACGCAGTATTTT
TRBJ2-7,-,TRBV11-2,-,CASRSGTYEQYF,TGTGCCAGCAGATCAGGGACGTACGAGCAGTACTTC
TRBJ2-7,-,TRBV5-1,-,CASSLDGQTRSYEQYF,TGCGCCAGCAGCCTGGACGGGCAGACCCGCTCCTACGAGCAGTACTTC
TRBJ1-2,-,TRBV2,few,CASSGTGGINGYTF,TGTGCCAGCAGTGGTACAGGTGGGATTAACGGCTACACCTTC
TRBJ1-3,-,TRBV28,-,CASSGRPRNTIYF,TGTGCCAGCAGTGGCAGGCCCCGAAACACCATATATTTT
TRBJ1-2,-,TRBV5-4,-,CASRSPPEGYGYTF,TGTGCCAGCAGAAGCCCGCCAGAAGGCTATGGCTACACCTTC
TRBJ2-3,TRBD2,TRBV25-1,-,CASSPSGSRTNTQYF,TGTGCCAGCTCCCCTAGCGGGAGTAGGACGAATACGCAGTATTTT
TRBJ2-5,-,TRBV2,-,CASSEAPRTGKYF,TGTGCCAGCAGTGAAGCGCCTCGTACGGGGAAGTACTTC
TRBJ1-2,TRBD1,TRBV18,-,CASSPQGQGVIYGYTF,TGTGCCAGCTCACCACAGGGACAGGGGGTTATCTATGGCTACACCTTC
TRBJ1-1,TRBD1,TRBV5-5,-,CASSLDRQGITEAFF,TGTGCCAGCAGCTTGGACAGACAGGGGATCACTGAAGCTTTCTTT
TRBJ1-2,-,TRBV19,-,CASSIGHSYGYTF,TGTGCCAGTAGTATCGGACACAGCTATGGCTACACCTTC
TRBJ2-7,-,TRBV15,-,CATSREVASYSYEQYF,TGTGCCACCAGCAGAGAAGTTGCCAGTTACTCCTACGAGCAGTACTTC
TRBJ2-1,-,TRBV7-2,-,CASSLWRRYLNSYNEQFF,TGTGCCAGCAGCCTCTGGAGGCGCTACCTTAACTCCTACAATGAGCAGTTCTTC
TRBJ1-1,-,TRBV2,-,CASSENPPPLRTEAFF,TGTGCCAGCAGTGAAAACCCCCCCCCGCTGAGGACTGAAGCTTTCTTT
TRBJ1-2,TRBD1,TRBV7-9,few,CASSKGQGGYGYTF,TGTGCCAGCAGCAAAGGACAGGGCGGCTATGGCTACACCTTC
TRBJ1-1,-,TRBV7-2,-,CASSLFGTMTEAFF,TGTGCCAGCAGCTTATTCGGTACAATGACGGAAGCTTTCTTT
TRBJ2-3,TRBD1,TRBV28,-,CASSLAGTGSFDTQYF,TGTGCCAGCAGTCTTGCCGGGACAGGGAGTTTTGATACGCAGTATTTT
TRBJ2-5,-,TRBV28,once,CASRKGGRSEKTQYF,TGTGCCAGCAGAAAGGGGGGGCGGTCCGAGAAGACCCAGTACTTC
TRBJ1-4,-,TRBV10-3,-,CAIGGGPDEKLFF,TGTGCCATCGGCGGGGGGCCAGATGAAAAACTGTTTTTT
TRBJ2-1,-,TRBV6-1,-,CASSEISSSYNEQFF,TGTGCCAGCAGTGAAATCTCGAGCTCCTACAATGAGCAGTTCTTC
TRBJ2-1,TRBD2,TRBV4-2,-,CASSQAALAGGNEQFF,TGTGCCAGCAGCCAAGCCGCGCTAGCGGGAGGCAATGAGCAGTTCTTC
TRBJ2-1,-,TRBV30,-,CAWSVSGRWREQFF,TGTGCCTGGAGTGTGTCAGGGAGGTGGCGTGAGCAGTTCTTC
TRBJ1-5,-,TRBV28,-,CASSSPFGADLSNQPQHF,TGTGCCAGCAGTTCTCCCTTTGGGGCAGATCTTAGCAATCAGCCCCAGCATTTT
TRBJ2-1,TRBD2,TRBV7-2,-,CASSYDFGTSGSNEQFF,TGTGCCAGCAGCTACGATTTTGGGACTAGCGGGAGCAATGAGCAGTTCTTC
TRBJ2-7,-,TRBV11-2,-,CASSLGTADYEQYF,TGTGCCAGCAGCCTCGGGACGGCCGATTACGAGCAGTACTTC
TRBJ1-5,-,TRBV19,-,CASTPQGYQPQHF,TGTGCCAGTACCCCACAGGGATATCAGCCCCAGCATTTT
TRBJ2-5,TRBD2,TRBV27,-,CASSSLRGGETQYF,TGTGCCAGCAGTTCGCTCCGGGGGGGGGAGACCCAGTACTTC
TRBJ2-6,TRBD2,TRBV2,-,CASSEVMGLAGYSGANVLTF,TGTGCCAGCAGTGAAGTAATGGGGCTAGCGGGATACTCTGGGGCCAACGTCCTGACTTTC
TRBJ2-2,-,TRBV2,-,CASRTPNTGELFF,TGTGCCAGCAGGACACCGAACACCGGGGAGCTGTTTTTT
TRBJ2-2,-,TRBV6-5,-,CASSLGQSNTGELFF,TGTGCCAGCAGCTTGGGCCAGTCGAACACCGGGGAGCTGTTTTTT
TRBJ1-1,-,TRBV29-1,-,CSGRQHTEAFF,TGCAGCGGCAGACAGCACACTGAAGCTTTCTTT
TRBJ2-3,-,TRBV6-5,-,CASTSATDTQYF,TGTGCCAGCACCTCAGCGACAGATACGCAGTATTTT
TRBJ1-4,-,TRBV28,-,CASSLAITTGALNEKLFF,TGTGCCAGCAGTTTAGCTATTACGACAGGAGCCCTAAATGAAAAACTGTTTTTT
TRBJ2-7,-,TRBV6-6,-,CASSGGRYEQYF,TGTGCCAGCAGCGGGGGCCGGTACGAGCAGTACTTC
TRBJ1-1,-,TRBV18,-,CASSPRAGVTNTEAFF,TGTGCCAGCTCACCAAGGGCAGGGGTTACGAACACTGAAGCTTTCTTT
TRBJ1-5,TRBD1,TRBV28,-,CASSDRGKSNQPQHF,TGTGCCAGCAGTGACAGGGGTAAGAGCAATCAGCCCCAGCATTTT
TRBJ2-5,TRBD2,TRBV2,-,CASSELAGGGETQYF,TGTGCCAGCAGTGAACTAGCGGGAGGAGGAGAGACCCAGTACTTC
TRBJ2-1,-,TRBV7-7,-,CASSLHPGDEQFF,TGTGCCAGCAGCTTACACCCCGGCGATGAGCAGTTCTTC
TRBJ2-3,TRBD1,TRBV5-1,-,CASSRVGRGFTDTQYF,TGCGCCAGCAGCCGCGTGGGCAGGGGGTTCACAGATACGCAGTATTTT
TRBJ2-3,-,TRBV5-1,-,CASSLVASADTQYF,TGCGCCAGCAGCTTGGTCGCTTCTGCAGATACGCAGTATTTT
TRBJ2-1,TRBD2,TRBV11-2,-,CASSQRRERASEQFF,TGTGCCAGCAGCCAAAGGCGGGAGCGGGCCAGTGAGCAGTTCTTC
TRBJ1-4,-,TRBV14,few,CASSQGGWVNRELFF,TGTGCCAGCAGCCAAGGGGGCTGGGTAAATCGGGAACTGTTTTTT
TRBJ2-1,TRBD2,TRBV9,-,CASSVDTSGSFNEQFF,TGTGCCAGCAGCGTAGATACTAGCGGGAGTTTTAATGAGCAGTTCTTC
TRBJ1-5,TRBD1,TRBV7-9,-,CASSIEDRPQHF,TGTGCCAGCAGCATCGAGGACAGGCCTCAGCATTTT
TRBJ2-1,TRBD2,TRBV6-1,-,CASSEGLAGLYNEQFF,TGTGCCAGCAGTGAGGGACTAGCGGGACTTTACAATGAGCAGTTCTTC
TRBJ1-2,TRBD1,TRBV29-1,once,CSVHSPGQINYGYTF,TGCAGCGTTCACAGCCCGGGACAGATTAACTATGGCTACACCTTC
TRBJ1-3,TRBD1,TRBV7-9,-,CASSIGTGVDTIYF,TGTGCCAGCAGCATTGGGACAGGGGTGGACACCATATATTTT
TRBJ2-1,-,TRBV11-2,-,CASSLDLGTRSSYNEQFF,TGTGCCAGCAGCTTAGATCTAGGGACCAGAAGCTCCTACAATGAGCAGTTCTTC
TRBJ2-5,TRBD2,TRBV14,-,CASSQSSGSWETQYF,TGTGCCAGCAGCCAAAGCAGCGGGAGTTGGGAGACCCAGTACTTC
TRBJ1-1,-,TRBV7-9,once,CASSPSREGTEAFF,TGTGCCAGCAGCCCAAGCAGGGAGGGAACTGAAGCTTTCTTT
TRBJ2-3,-,TRBV7-2,-,CASSLTLAADTQYF,TGTGCCAGCAGCCTCACCTTAGCGGCAGATACGCAGTATTTT
TRBJ1-5,TRBD1,TRBV6-1,-,CASSEAGQGQPQHF,TGTGCCAGCAGTGAAGCAGGACAGGGTCAGCCCCAGCATTTT